Presented here are 24 T cell receptor beta chains from one specimen sequenced in a study of blood T cells in healthy people across ages. Primers used in a second PCR of roughly 7 to 12 cycles were a sample-barcoded 5' primer and a J-beta primer mix. MiXCR, applied by TCRdb to the 5' RACE reads, yields one record per CDR3 protein. The sample carries some 1,500,000 distinct CDR3 sequences, roughly two fifths recorded once. The sample comprised blood. These receptors were obtained from a woman aged 18-29 years in good health.

V gene TRBV5-1 combines with J gene TRBJ1-1; 10 bases are shared with TRBD1. V lost 4 bases and J lost 1; bases outside the gene matches: 7. The CDR3 runs to 16 residues. Germline CDR1 and CDR2: SGHRS and YFSETQ. The CDR3 here is CASSPMTGGSNTEAFF. The CDR3 nucleotides are TGCGCCAGCAGCCCCATGACAGGGGGCTCGAACACTGAAGCTTTCTTT.

This clonotype was picked up a small number of times. CDR3 residues: CASSLEASGSLEQFF. The CDR3, as DNA: TGTGCCAGCAGCTTAGAGGCTAGCGGGAGTCTTGAGCAGTTCTTC. The chain joins TRBV7-2 to TRBJ2-1, with 10 bases lining up with TRBD2. Germline V lookup: CDR1 SGHTA, CDR2 FQGNSA. The CDR3 extends over 15 amino acids. V shed 1 base and J 9 bases; nucleotides not matched to a gene: 6.

The gene calls are TRBV20-1 and TRBJ1-4; D remains unclear. The CDR3 loop spans 15 amino acids. The germline CDR1 and CDR2 sequences are DFQATT and SNEGSKA (reference sequence). V lost 0 bases to trimming and J lost 8 bases, with 16 bases between them. As DNA, the CDR3 is TGCAGTGCTAGAGATAGTGGAAGGACTCGGGAAAAACTGTTTTTT. Translating it yields CSARDSGRTREKLFF.

The chain carries TRBV6-5 and TRBJ2-7; maybe TRBD2 (6 bases). This CDR3 contains 14 residues. In germline, CDR1 is MNHEY, CDR2 SVGAGI. V dropped 2 bases and J dropped 3 bases, with 11 bases sitting between them. CDR3 in amino acids: CASSYNGGNYEQYF. The CDR3, as DNA: TGTGCCAGCAGTTACAATGGGGGGAACTACGAGCAGTACTTC.

This clonotype was counted between two and nine times. The CDR3 reads CASSYAEANQPQHF. The DNA for the CDR3 is TGTGCCAGCAGTTACGCAGAGGCGAATCAGCCCCAGCATTTT. This chain links TRBV6-6 with TRBJ1-5; D unresolved. Between the trimmed V and J ends, which lost 2 bases and 4 bases, there was a span of 9 bases. The CDR3 sequence is 14 residues long. The germline V gene encodes CDR1 MNHNY and CDR2 SVGAGI (reference sequence).

This clonotype showed up just a few times. This chain uses TRBV10-3 with TRBJ2-1; maybe TRBD2 (7 bases). The CDR3 has 13 amino acids. Trimming pared 6 bases from V and 8 bases from J, leaving 14 bases between. CDR1 is ENHRY and CDR2 is SYGVKD in the germline V gene. The CDR3 DNA sequence: TGTGCCATCAGCTTAACAGGGAGGGATGAGCAGTTCTTC. Its protein is CAISLTGRDEQFF.

V gene TRBV12-3 or TRBV12-4 combines with J gene TRBJ1-4, with 8 bases fitting TRBD1. The CDR3 consists of 16 residues. J lost 8 bases, V lost 0 bases, and 8 bases had no gene match. CDR3 DNA: TGTGCCAGCAGTTTAGCCTTCCAGGGGGCGAGGGAAAAACTGTTTTTT. It codes for CASSLAFQGAREKLFF.

This chain joins TRBV4-3 and TRBJ1-2; D remains ambiguous. The germline CDR1 and CDR2 sequences are LGHNA and YSLEER. The CDR3 is made up of 16 amino acids. V shed 2 bases and J shed 3 bases, with 16 bases lying between them. The CDR3, as DNA: TGCGCCAGCAGCCAAAGTTGGAGGGAAGGGCACTATGGCTACACCTTC. Translated, it gives CASSQSWREGHYGYTF.

Concerning this clonotype: Since the CDR3 does not end with the conserved phenylalanine or tryptophan, this likely comes from a read error. The chain couples TRBV7-2 to TRBJ1-2; 7 nucleotides align to TRBD1. In germline, CDR1 is SGHTA, CDR2 FQGNSA. The CDR3 has 15 residues. The CDR3 spells CASSWEGQSNYGYTS. The CDR3 DNA reads TGCGCCAGCAGCTGGGAGGGACAGTCTAACTATGGCTACACCTCC.

This chain joins TRBV19 and TRBJ2-1; D possibly corresponds to TRBD2 (7 bases). Germline CDR1 LNHDA, CDR2 SQIVND (reference sequence). The V end lost 2 bases, the J end lost 9 bases, and 17 bases lay between the germline ends. The CDR3 contains 15 residues. CDR3 loop: CASSISRGGPFEQFF. In DNA, the CDR3 is TGTGCCAGTAGTATAAGTAGGGGGGGCCCCTTTGAGCAGTTCTTC.

This rearrangement joins TRBV11-2 to TRBJ1-2, with D possibly being TRBD1 (6 bases). Germline V lookup: CDR1 SGHAT, CDR2 FQNNGV. There are 14 residues in the CDR3. Trimming took off 6 bases at V and 4 bases at J, with 15 bases between the two ends. CDR3 DNA: TGTGCCAGCAGGGCCCACAGGGAAAGCTATGGCTACACCTTC. It translates to CASRAHRESYGYTF.

The table lists this clonotype with a few counts. Here the CDR3 DNA reads TGTGCCAGCACCTCAGCGGAATACCAAGAGACCCAGTACTTC. It specifies CASTSAEYQETQYF. The chain combines TRBV7-2 with TRBJ2-5, with TRBD2 as a possible D gene (5 bases). The V end lost 7 bases, the J end lost 0 bases, and 12 bases lay between the germline ends. Germline V gives CDR1 SGHTA, CDR2 FQGNSA. The CDR3 is made up of 14 amino acids.

J is TRBJ1-2 and V is TRBV29-1, with D unresolved. The CDR3 length is 13 residues. With 7 bases removed from V and 4 bases from J, the gap between germline ends came to 16 bases. Per the germline V gene, CDR1 is SQVTM and CDR2 is ANQGSEA. CDR3 amino acids: CSDSPPSGYGYTF. The CDR3 region has the DNA TGCAGCGACAGTCCCCCATCGGGCTATGGCTACACCTTC.

This chain links TRBV25-1 with TRBJ2-1, with TRBD2 matching 13 bases. In germline, CDR1 is MGHDK, CDR2 SYGVNS. Unmatched junction bases numbered 7, after V lost 2 bases and J lost 0 bases. The CDR3 length is 19 residues. CDR3 nucleotide sequence: TGTGCCAGCAGTGAACGGACTAGCGGGAGTTGGAGCTCCTACAATGAGCAGTTCTTC. Protein sequence: CASSERTSGSWSSYNEQFF.

The chain employs TRBV20-1 and TRBJ1-6; a weak D match, TRBD1 (6 bases). CDR1 and CDR2 (germline): DFQATT, SNEGSKA (reference sequence). The CDR3 is 13 amino acids. Trimming removed 3 bases at V and 7 bases at J, with 10 bases between. The CDR3 region has the DNA TGCAGTGCTAGGGGACAACAGAATTCACCCCTCCACTTT. Its protein is CSARGQQNSPLHF.

Notes on this clonotype: One junction end disagrees with the germline gene, perhaps due to a read error. J is TRBJ2-1 and V is TRBV3-1; D remains unclear. The CDR3 has 16 residues. The germline gives CDR1 LGHDT, CDR2 YNNKEL (reference sequence). The CDR3 nucleotides read TGTGCCAGCAGCTACGGGTGGACGAGCTCCTACAATGGGCAGTTCTTC. Translation: CASSYGWTSSYNGQFF.

This clonotype was seen a few times. The rearrangement links TRBV5-1 to TRBJ1-2; tentative D call: TRBD1 (5 bases). The CDR3 contains 14 residues. V lost 0 bases, J lost 4 bases, and 10 bases lay in between. CDR1 and CDR2 (germline): SGHRS, YFSETQ. The CDR3 nucleotides read TGCGCCAGCAGCTTGGCGGGACCGAGCTATGGCTACACCTTC. Residues: CASSLAGPSYGYTF.

V usage is TRBV20-1 and J usage is TRBJ2-7; a possible D gene is TRBD2 (6 bases). Germline CDR1 and CDR2: DFQATT and SNEGSKA (reference sequence). V was shortened by 4 bases and J by 0 bases, with 13 bases between the two germline ends. This CDR3 is 14 amino acids long. CDR3 sequence (DNA): TGCAGTGCTAAGCCGGGACTCACCTCCTACGAGCAGTACTTC. Translating it yields CSAKPGLTSYEQYF.

This clonotype has more than one count but fewer than ten. The chain recombines TRBV27 with TRBJ2-7, with no clear D. This CDR3 has 13 amino acids. Germline V lookup: CDR1 MNHEY, CDR2 SMNVEV (reference sequence). V gave up 4 bases and J gave up 4 bases, with 11 bases separating them. CDR3 coding DNA: TGTGCCAGCAGTTATACATGGGGATACGAGCAGTACTTC. It is translated as CASSYTWGYEQYF.

This chain joins TRBV4-2 and TRBJ2-5, with TRBD2 identical over 13 bases. CDR1 is LGHNA, CDR2 YNFKEQ, per germline. The V and J ends lost 0 bases and 4 bases, in that order; junction bases with no gene match: 5. The CDR3 contains 17 residues. The CDR3 region has the DNA TGTGCCAGCAGCCAAGAGACCCGGACTAGCGGGAGAGAGACCCAGTACTTC. This codes for CASSQETRTSGRETQYF.

This clonotype was seen at least ten times. The J gene is TRBJ2-4, the V gene TRBV7-2; no clear D gene. The CDR3 has 15 amino acids. Trimming left V 0 bases short and J 0 bases short, with 6 bases between. Germline V CDR1 and CDR2: SGHTA, FQGNSA. CDR3 loop: CASSLALLAKNIQYF. The CDR3 region has the DNA TGTGCCAGCAGCTTAGCTCTCCTAGCCAAAAACATTCAGTACTTC.

This chain uses TRBV5-1 with TRBJ2-3; 9 nucleotides line up with TRBD2. The germline CDR1 and CDR2 sequences are SGHRS and YFSETQ. The CDR3 loop spans 15 amino acids. J gave up 4 bases and V 3 bases, and 6 bases lay outside the gene matches. CDR3 DNA: TGCGCCAGCAGCTCAATGGGACTAGCAGCAGATACGCAGTATTTT. Amino acids: CASSSMGLAADTQYF. The full variable domain, with the rest looked up from reference TRBV5-1 and TRBJ2-3, is KAGVTQTPRYLIKTRGQQVTLSCSPISGHRSVSWYQQTPGQGLQFLFEYFSETQRNKGNFPGRFSGRQFSNSRSEMNVSTLELGDSALYLCASSSMGLAADTQYFGPGTRLTVL.

The rearrangement links TRBV6-1 to TRBJ1-2, with unresolved D. The length of the CDR3 is 17 residues. Trimming took off 5 bases at V and 3 bases at J, with 22 bases between the two ends. Germline V CDR1 and CDR2: MNHNS, SASEGT. CDR3 region: CASSPGRGGVLDYGYTF. In DNA, the CDR3 is TGTGCCAGCAGTCCCGGGCGGGGTGGGGTGTTGGACTATGGCTACACCTTC.

V usage is TRBV15 and J usage is TRBJ2-7, with D maybe TRBD1 (5 bases). Germline V gene sequence: CDR1 LNHNV, CDR2 YYDKDF (reference sequence). Trimming shortened V by 0 bases and J by 2 bases, and 8 bases separated the two germline ends. The CDR3 totals 14 residues. For the CDR3, the DNA is TGTGCCACCAGCAGAGATCCGGACACCTACGAGCAGTACTTC. Protein sequence: CATSRDPDTYEQYF.